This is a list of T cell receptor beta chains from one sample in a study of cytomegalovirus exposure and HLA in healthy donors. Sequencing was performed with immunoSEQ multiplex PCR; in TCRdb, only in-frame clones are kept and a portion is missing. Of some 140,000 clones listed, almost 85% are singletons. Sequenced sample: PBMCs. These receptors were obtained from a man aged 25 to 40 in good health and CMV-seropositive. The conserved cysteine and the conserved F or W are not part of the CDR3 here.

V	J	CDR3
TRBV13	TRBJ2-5	ASSFGSGKGVGETQY
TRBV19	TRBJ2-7	ASSIKEGGEQY
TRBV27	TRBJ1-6	ASRNGQYNSPLH
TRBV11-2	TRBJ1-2	ASSYEGSDYGYT
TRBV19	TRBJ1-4	ASRVGGQGAEKLF
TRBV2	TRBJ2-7	ASSEALGGGLGEQY
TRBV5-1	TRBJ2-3	ASRSSGPPTDTQY
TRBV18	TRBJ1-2	ASSPQGAIYGYT
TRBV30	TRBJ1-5	AWSVPMTGPQPQH
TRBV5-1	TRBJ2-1	ASSRTSGNNEQF
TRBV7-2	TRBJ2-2	ASSLAHSNTGELF
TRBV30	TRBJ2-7	AWNRDYHYYEQY
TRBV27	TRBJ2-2	ASMRNTGELF
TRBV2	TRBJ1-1	ASSPRTGTYEAF
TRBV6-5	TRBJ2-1	ASSSREARSYNEQF
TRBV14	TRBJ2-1	ASSQDRGGYNEQF
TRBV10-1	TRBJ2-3	ASSVGTGGTDTQY
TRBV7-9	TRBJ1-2	ASSPDRQGYGYT
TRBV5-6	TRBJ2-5	ASSSRGRETQY
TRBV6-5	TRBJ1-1	ASSYQGDVTEAF
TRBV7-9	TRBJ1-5	ASSQGDISNQPQH
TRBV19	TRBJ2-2	ASSSWDSNTGELF
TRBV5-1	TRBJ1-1	ASTVGQGADEAF
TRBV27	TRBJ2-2	ASSLDWSNTGELF
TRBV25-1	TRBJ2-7	ASRGAPGNEQY
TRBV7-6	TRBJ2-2	ASSPETGYTGELF
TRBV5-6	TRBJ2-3	ASSRSGGLTDTQY
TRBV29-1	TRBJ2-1	SHRPLAPGGEQF
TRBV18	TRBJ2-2	ASSPSRTGELF
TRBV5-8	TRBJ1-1	ASSLRARGQHAF